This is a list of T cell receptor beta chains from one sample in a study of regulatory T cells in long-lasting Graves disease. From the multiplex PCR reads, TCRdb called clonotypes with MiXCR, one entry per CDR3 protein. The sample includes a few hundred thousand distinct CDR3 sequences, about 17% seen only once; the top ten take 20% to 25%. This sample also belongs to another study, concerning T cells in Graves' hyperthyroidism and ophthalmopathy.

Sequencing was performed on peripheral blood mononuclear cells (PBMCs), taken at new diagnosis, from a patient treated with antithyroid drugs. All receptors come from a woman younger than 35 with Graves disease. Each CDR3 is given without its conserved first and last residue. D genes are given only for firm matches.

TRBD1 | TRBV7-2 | ASSSPGQGGYT
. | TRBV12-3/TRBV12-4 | ASRGGVNEQF
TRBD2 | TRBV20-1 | SATPIAGGNTYEQY
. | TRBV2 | ASCRDSNQPQH
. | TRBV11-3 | ASSWTDSYEQY
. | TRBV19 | ASSPWHKGNQPQH
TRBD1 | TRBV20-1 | SVRTGAEKLF
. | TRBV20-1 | SAQRNEQF
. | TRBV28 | ASSSGSYNSPLH
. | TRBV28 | ASSRSTEAF
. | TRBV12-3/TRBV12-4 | ASSLFQAGELF
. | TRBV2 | ASFYSEAF
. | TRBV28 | ASSLRGRVYNEQF
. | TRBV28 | ASSLLVAASYNEQF
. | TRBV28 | ASSAWSRVSYEQY
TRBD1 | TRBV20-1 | SARQPGQGHGELF
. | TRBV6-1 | ASSNEAYPKETQY
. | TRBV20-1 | SALDPTDTQY
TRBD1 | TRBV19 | ASTADTGGPEAF
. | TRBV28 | ASSFVWDSKTHYTDTQY
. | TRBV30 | AWSLGAYEQY
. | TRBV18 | ASSPLGVAAREQY
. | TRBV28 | ASSFGVDYEQY
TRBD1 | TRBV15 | ATSKGQGTRSNQPQH
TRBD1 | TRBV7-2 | ASSQGQVPEAF
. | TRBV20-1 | STQDRQTSYNEQF
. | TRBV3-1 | ASSQVGAGLRNEQF
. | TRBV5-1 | ASSLAGVDTQY
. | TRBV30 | AWSVQGPLTLPYEQY
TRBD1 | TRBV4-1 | ASSQGQMTYEQY
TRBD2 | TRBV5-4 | ASSLDGASGTGELF
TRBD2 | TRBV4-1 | ASSQAGTSGVYEQY
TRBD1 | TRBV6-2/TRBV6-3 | ASRSQTGSNQPQH
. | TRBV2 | ASVKDRQGNQPQH
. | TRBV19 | ASTLGGGLSTEAF
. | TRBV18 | ASSPMKGYT
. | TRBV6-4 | ASRDSSGANVLT
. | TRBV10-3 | AISDVQGASQY